Listed here are 30 T cell receptor beta chains from one sample, sequenced in a study of CD8+ T cells in alopecia areata. TCR sequencing used cDNA made by reverse transcription of extracted RNA. Measured with immunoSEQ multiplex PCR; TCRdb has only the in-frame clones, and not every one. Seen here are 90,000 to 150,000 clones, more than 45% observed once, and the top ten hold around 0.44%. The treatment here: oral pan-JAK inhibitor, 5-10 mg twice daily. The material sequenced was CD4+ T cells sorted from blood, taken at week 4, from a patient treated with tofacitinib. These receptors were obtained from a human donor with alopecia areata.

The gene calls are TRBV6-1 and TRBJ2-7; the D gene is possibly TRBD1 (5 bases). Germline V gives CDR1 MNHNS, CDR2 SASEGT. V lost 1 base to trimming and J lost 1 base, with 8 bases between them. CDR3 length: 14 amino acids. CDR3 protein: CASSEGQLSYEQYF. The CDR3 coding sequence is TGTGCCAGCAGTGAAGGACAGCTATCCTACGAGCAGTACTTC.

The V and J genes are TRBV30 and TRBJ1-3; the D is unclear. The germline V gene has CDR1 GTSNPN and CDR2 SVGIG (reference sequence). Trimming took 2 bases from V and 0 from J, leaving 8 bases between them. This CDR3 is built from 14 residues. In DNA, the CDR3 is TGTGCCTGGAGTTTTGGAAGCTCTGGAAACACCATATATTTT. This codes for CAWSFGSSGNTIYF.

With regard to this clone: The identical CDR3 is also encoded by other nucleotide sequences in the sample. This chain uses TRBV30 with TRBJ1-1; D call uncertain. The V end lost 4 bases, the J end lost 2 bases, and 8 bases lay between the germline ends. The CDR3 contains 12 residues. Germline CDR1 reads GTSNPN; CDR2 reads SVGIG (reference sequence). CDR3 residues: CAWTRGNTEAFF. The CDR3 DNA reads TGTGCCTGGACACGGGGAAACACTGAAGCTTTCTTT.

This clone was seen only a few times. The CDR3 region is CASTNGWGNEKLFF. In nucleotides, the CDR3 is TGTGCCAGCACAAACGGATGGGGGAATGAAAAACTGTTTTTT. The chain has TRBV25-1 and TRBJ1-4, with D maybe TRBD1 (5 bases). Trimming took off 7 bases at V and 5 bases at J, with 14 bases between the two ends. Germline lookup yields CDR1 MGHDK and CDR2 SYGVNS. The CDR3 is 14 residues long.

The chain combines TRBV6-5 with TRBJ2-7; D remains ambiguous. The CDR3 has 15 residues. In germline, CDR1 is MNHEY, CDR2 SVGAGI. Trimming removed 2 bases at V and 1 base at J, with 12 bases between. CDR3 sequence: CASSYNGVGSYEQYF. The CDR3 DNA reads as TGTGCCAGCAGTTACAATGGGGTAGGATCCTACGAGCAGTACTTC.

CDR3 sequence: CASSLQQETQYF. The CDR3 DNA sequence: TGTGCCAGCAGCTTACAACAAGAGACCCAGTACTTC. The gene calls are TRBV7-9 and TRBJ2-5; the D is unclear. From germline, CDR1 is SEHNR and CDR2 FQNEAQ (reference sequence). The CDR3 covers 12 residues. Trimming left V 2 bases short and J 2 bases short, with 3 bases between.

In this sample, this clone turned up a few times. This sequence joins TRBV5-1 and TRBJ2-7; 7 nucleotides match TRBD2. V lost 0 bases and J lost 3; bases outside the gene matches: 6. Germline assignment: CDR1 SGHRS and CDR2 YFSETQ. This CDR3 spans 15 amino acids. For the CDR3, the DNA is TGCGCCAGCAGCTTGGACACTAGCGCCGTCTACGAGCAGTACTTC. It yields the protein CASSLDTSAVYEQYF.

This clone came up a few times. The chain is built from TRBV30 and TRBJ2-5; D could derive from TRBD1 or TRBD2 (5 bases each). CDR1 and CDR2 (germline): GTSNPN, SVGIG (reference sequence). Trimming cost V 0 bases and J 5 bases, with 13 bases left between them. The CDR3 sequence is 14 residues long. The CDR3 DNA is TGTGCCTGGAGTGTACGGGACGCCCGGGAGACCCAGTACTTC. It specifies CAWSVRDARETQYF.

The chain couples TRBV30 to TRBJ2-1; D unresolved. Trimming pared 2 bases from V and 9 bases from J, leaving 8 bases between. The germline CDR1 and CDR2 sequences are GTSNPN and SVGIG (reference sequence). The CDR3 length is 11 residues. This CDR3 reads CAWSSSIEQFF. The CDR3 DNA follows: TGTGCCTGGAGTTCTTCGATTGAGCAGTTCTTC.

The V call is TRBV6-5, the J call TRBJ2-4, with TRBD1 as a possible D gene (5 bases). CDR1 is MNHEY and CDR2 is SVGAGI in the germline V gene. The CDR3 contains 15 residues. Trimming took off 0 bases at V and 8 bases at J, with 14 bases between the two ends. CDR3 sequence (DNA): TGTGCCAGCAGTTACTCGGCAGGGTGGTCGGACATTCAGTACTTC. Translation gives CASSYSAGWSDIQYF.

This clone was observed a few times. This chain uses TRBV30 with TRBJ2-7; 7 bases are a match to TRBD1. Trimming took 0 bases from V and 4 from J; bases not matched to a gene: 3. Germline assignment: CDR1 GTSNPN and CDR2 SVGIG (reference sequence). The CDR3 length is 13 residues. CDR3 in amino acids: CAWSVTGRYEQYF. CDR3 nucleotides: TGTGCCTGGAGTGTGACAGGGAGATACGAGCAGTACTTC.

This clone was seen only a few times. The V call is TRBV29-1, the J call TRBJ2-3, with 8 positions matching TRBD2. The CDR3 runs to 12 residues. CDR1 is SQVTM, CDR2 ANQGSEA, per germline. V lost 5 bases and J lost 5; bases outside the gene matches: 3. CDR3 protein: CSVKREKDTQYF. The CDR3 DNA is TGCAGCGTTAAGCGGGAGAAAGATACGCAGTATTTT.

This sequence joins TRBV29-1 and TRBJ2-1; tentatively, D is TRBD2 (5 bases). Germline V CDR1 and CDR2: SQVTM, ANQGSEA. The CDR3 length is 8 residues. In nucleotides, the CDR3 is TGCAACGGGAAGGGTTCGTTCTTC. Translated: CNGKGSFF.

This chain links TRBV7-8 with TRBJ1-1; weak D call: TRBD1 (5 bases). The V end lost 6 bases, the J end lost 1 base, and 9 bases lay between the germline ends. Germline V gives CDR1 SGHVS, CDR2 FQNEAQ. The CDR3 covers 13 residues. CDR3 DNA sequence: TGTGCCAGCAGGGACAAAACGAACACTGAAGCTTTCTTT. Protein product: CASRDKTNTEAFF.

The chain is built from TRBV29-1 and TRBJ2-7, with TRBD1 identical over 9 bases. The V and J ends lost 5 bases and 1 base, in that order; junction bases with no gene match: 9. The CDR3 has 15 amino acids. Germline values: CDR1 SQVTM, CDR2 ANQGSEA. DNA of the CDR3: TGCAGCGTTATGCTCCGGGACAGGGTGTCCTACGAGCAGTACTTC. This sequence encodes CSVMLRDRVSYEQYF.

The V gene is TRBV6-1, the J gene TRBJ2-7; TRBD1 might be the D (5 bases). Looked up from germline, CDR1 is MNHNS and CDR2 is SASEGT. The CDR3 runs to 13 residues. The CDR3 coding sequence is TGTGGCTCAGGGCAGACGAATTTCTACGAGCAGTACTTC. Translated: CGSGQTNFYEQYF.

The genes are TRBV7-8 and TRBJ2-2; D possibly corresponds to TRBD1 (6 bases). Looked up from germline, CDR1 is SGHVS and CDR2 is FQNEAQ. The CDR3 spans 13 residues. V gave up 5 bases and J gave up 6 bases, with 10 bases separating them. The DNA of the CDR3 is TGTGCCAGCAGCCTAGGGACACCCGGGGAGCTGTTTTTT. Protein sequence: CASSLGTPGELFF.

This clone was observed a few times. The V and J genes are TRBV7-9 and TRBJ2-3; D not certain. Germline-derived CDR1 and CDR2 are SEHNR and FQNEAQ (reference sequence). The V gene lost 5 bases and the J gene lost 0 bases, with 12 bases spanning the gap. The CDR3 loop spans 15 amino acids. CDR3 loop: CASSLKPWSTDTQYF. CDR3 coding DNA: TGTGCCAGCAGCCTTAAGCCCTGGAGCACAGATACGCAGTATTTT.

The chain links TRBV23-1 to TRBJ2-7; TRBD1 matches at 8 bases. TRBV23-1 is an ORF for which the function is uncertain. CDR3 length: 15 amino acids. V dropped 11 bases and J dropped 3; count of bases not matched to a gene: 15. The CDR3, as DNA: TGCGCCGCAGGGCCCTGGGAGGACAGGGACTACGAGCAGTACTTC. Protein product: CAAGPWEDRDYEQYF.

V usage is TRBV5-1 and J usage is TRBJ1-3; no firm D call. Trimming removed 0 bases at V and 0 bases at J, with 7 bases between. The CDR3 covers 15 residues. The germline gives CDR1 SGHRS, CDR2 YFSETQ. The CDR3 DNA reads TGCGCCAGCAGCTTGGAGGACTACTCTGGAAACACCATATATTTT. It encodes CASSLEDYSGNTIYF. Combining the CDR3 with reference TRBV5-1 and TRBJ1-3 gives the whole variable domain KAGVTQTPRYLIKTRGQQVTLSCSPISGHRSVSWYQQTPGQGLQFLFEYFSETQRNKGNFPGRFSGRQFSNSRSEMNVSTLELGDSALYLCASSLEDYSGNTIYFGEGSWLTVV.

The CDR3 DNA reads TGTGCCAGTGGACCCATCGGGGCTAATGAAAAACTGTTTTTT. This encodes CASGPIGANEKLFF. The chain uses TRBV19 and TRBJ1-4; D is undetermined. With 8 bases removed from V and 3 bases from J, the gap between germline ends came to 13 bases. The CDR3 runs 14 residues. The germline V gene encodes CDR1 LNHDA and CDR2 SQIVND (reference sequence).

The V gene is TRBV9, the J gene TRBJ1-1; no clear D gene. The CDR3 loop spans 13 amino acids. The V gene's germline CDR1 is SGDLS and CDR2 YYNGEE. V dropped 0 bases and J dropped 10 bases, with 13 bases sitting between them. The CDR3 region has the DNA TGTGCCAGCAGCGTAGCGGGCACGAACTCAGCTTTCTTT. This sequence encodes CASSVAGTNSAFF.

This rearrangement joins TRBV11-2 to TRBJ2-1, with TRBD2 matching 13 bases. This CDR3 has 17 amino acids. V lost 4 bases, J lost 4 bases, and 7 bases stayed unmatched. The germline CDR1 and CDR2 sequences are SGHAT and FQNNGV. CDR3 sequence (DNA): TGTGCCAGCAGCTCTCCTGAACTAGCGGGAGGGTACAATGAGCAGTTCTTC. Protein sequence: CASSSPELAGGYNEQFF. Looking up the rest from reference TRBV11-2 and TRBJ2-1 gives the full variable domain: EAGVAQSPRYKIIEKRQSVAFWCNPISGHATLYWYQQILGQGPKLLIQFQNNGVVDDSQLPKDRFSAERLKGVDSTLKIQPAKLEDSAVYLCASSSPELAGGYNEQFFGPGTRLTVL.

The chain has TRBV5-1 and TRBJ2-3, with D maybe TRBD1 (6 bases). Germline V gene sequence: CDR1 SGHRS, CDR2 YFSETQ. The V gene lost 0 bases and the J gene lost 4 bases, with 15 bases spanning the gap. The CDR3 totals 16 residues. CDR3 nucleotides: TGCGCCAGCAGCTTGGGTGTGACAGGAAGGGCAGATACGCAGTATTTT. Its protein is CASSLGVTGRADTQYF.

The chain couples TRBV19 to TRBJ2-7; D is uncertain. This CDR3 region has 13 residues. V was clipped by 3 bases and J by 4 bases, with 10 bases between them. The germline gives CDR1 LNHDA, CDR2 SQIVND (reference sequence). CDR3 protein: CASSMSSSYEQYF. CDR3 bases: TGTGCCAGTAGTATGTCTAGTAGTTACGAGCAGTACTTC.

The table lists this clone with a few counts. This sequence joins TRBV18 and TRBJ2-3; D gene unclear. The V gene's germline CDR1 is KGHSH and CDR2 LQKENI. The CDR3 spans 14 residues. V was pared by 0 bases and J by 8 bases, with 12 bases between. The CDR3 DNA is TGTGCCAGCTCACCACCCGAAGGCCCCGGTACGCAGTATTTT. It specifies CASSPPEGPGTQYF.

This chain links TRBV14 with TRBJ2-6; D uncertain. This CDR3 is 13 amino acids long. Trimming stripped 2 bases from V and 12 bases from J, with 11 bases between. Looked up from germline, CDR1 is SGHDN and CDR2 is FVKESK. The CDR3 protein is CASSQQDSGVLTF. CDR3 nucleotide sequence: TGTGCCAGCAGCCAACAGGATTCGGGCGTCCTGACTTTC. Drawing the rest from reference TRBV14 and TRBJ2-6, the complete variable domain is EAGVTQFPSHSVIEKGQTVTLRCDPISGHDNLYWYRRVMGKEIKFLLHFVKESKQDESGMPNNRFLAERTGGTYSTLKVQPAELEDSGVYFCASSQQDSGVLTFGAGSRLTVL.

This clone has only one observation. The rearrangement links TRBV18 to TRBJ2-7; the D call may be TRBD1 or TRBD2 (5 bases each). V was trimmed by 3 bases and J by 0 bases, leaving 9 bases between them. This CDR3 has 14 amino acids. Germline assignment: CDR1 KGHSH and CDR2 LQKENI. The CDR3 DNA follows: TGTGCCAGCTCACCGCCGGGGACCTCCTACGAGCAGTACTTC. This gives the protein CASSPPGTSYEQYF.

This clone was found a few times. The rearrangement uses TRBV11-2 and TRBJ1-5, with a weak D call TRBD1 (6 bases). The V end was cut by 0 bases, the J end by 4 bases, with 10 bases between. The CDR3 sequence is 15 residues long. Germline CDR1 is SGHAT and CDR2 is FQNNGV. The CDR3 bases are TGTGCCAGCAGCTTAGAGACAGGAGGAAATCAGCCCCAGCATTTT. Translating gives CASSLETGGNQPQHF.

This clone has a handful of counts. The CDR3 bases are TGCAGCGTCCTAGTGACTATAAGCTCCTACGAGCAGTACTTC. This encodes CSVLVTISSYEQYF. This sequence joins TRBV29-1 and TRBJ2-7, with a weak D call TRBD2 (5 bases). The V and J ends lost 6 bases and 0 bases respectively, with 15 bases between them. Germline CDR1 and CDR2: SQVTM and ANQGSEA. The CDR3 runs to 14 residues.